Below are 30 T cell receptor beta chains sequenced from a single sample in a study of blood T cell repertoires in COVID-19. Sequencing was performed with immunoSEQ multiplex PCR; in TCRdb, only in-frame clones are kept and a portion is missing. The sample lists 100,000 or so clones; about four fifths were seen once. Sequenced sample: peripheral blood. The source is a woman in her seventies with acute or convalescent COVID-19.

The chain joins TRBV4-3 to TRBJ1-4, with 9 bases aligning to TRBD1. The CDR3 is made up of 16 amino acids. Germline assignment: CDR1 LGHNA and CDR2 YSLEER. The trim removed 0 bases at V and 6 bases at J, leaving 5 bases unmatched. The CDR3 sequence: CASSQDMGQGHEKLFF. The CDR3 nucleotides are TGCGCCAGCAGCCAAGACATGGGACAGGGACATGAAAAACTGTTTTTT.

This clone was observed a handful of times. The DNA for the CDR3 is TGTGCCAGCAGTTATACAGGGGGCTGGAGCGGGGAGCTGTTTTTT. It encodes CASSYTGGWSGELFF. V and J are TRBV6-5 and TRBJ2-2; 9 nucleotides align to TRBD1. After removal of 3 bases from V and 7 bases from J, the junction contained 6 bases not matched to a gene. CDR1 and CDR2 (germline): MNHEY, SVGAGI. The CDR3 sequence is 15 residues long.

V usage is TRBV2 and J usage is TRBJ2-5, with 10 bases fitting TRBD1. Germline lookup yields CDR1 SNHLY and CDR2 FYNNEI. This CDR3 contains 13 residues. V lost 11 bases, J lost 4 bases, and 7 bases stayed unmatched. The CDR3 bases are TGTGCCGGGGGGGACAGGGGAGGAGAGACCCAGTACTTC. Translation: CAGGDRGGETQYF.

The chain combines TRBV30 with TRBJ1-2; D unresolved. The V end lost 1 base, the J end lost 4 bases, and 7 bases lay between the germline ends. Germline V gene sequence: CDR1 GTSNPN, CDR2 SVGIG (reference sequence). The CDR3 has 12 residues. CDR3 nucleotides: TGTGCCTGGAGTGGCGGTCTCTATGGCTACACCTTC. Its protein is CAWSGGLYGYTF.

The CDR3 bases are TGTGCCAGCAGTTTAATCGGGAACACTGAAGCTTTCTTT. Translating gives CASSLIGNTEAFF. The J gene is TRBJ1-1, the V gene TRBV28; D gene uncertain. V was trimmed by 2 bases and J by 1 base, leaving 5 bases between them. Per the germline V gene, CDR1 is MDHEN and CDR2 is SYDVKM. This CDR3 has 13 residues.

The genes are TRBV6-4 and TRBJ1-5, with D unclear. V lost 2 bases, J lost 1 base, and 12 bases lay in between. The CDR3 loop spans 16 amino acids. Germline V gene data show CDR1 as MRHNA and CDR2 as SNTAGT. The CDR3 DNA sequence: TGTGCCAGCAGTGACAGCGTGGTATTAAGCAATCAGCCCCAGCATTTT. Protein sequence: CASSDSVVLSNQPQHF.

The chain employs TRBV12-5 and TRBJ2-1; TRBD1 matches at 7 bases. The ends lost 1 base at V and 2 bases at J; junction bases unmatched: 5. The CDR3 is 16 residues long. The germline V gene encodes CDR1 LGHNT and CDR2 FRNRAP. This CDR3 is CASGLAAGTAYNEQFF. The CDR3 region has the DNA TGTGCTAGTGGTTTGGCAGCCGGGACAGCCTACAATGAGCAGTTCTTC.

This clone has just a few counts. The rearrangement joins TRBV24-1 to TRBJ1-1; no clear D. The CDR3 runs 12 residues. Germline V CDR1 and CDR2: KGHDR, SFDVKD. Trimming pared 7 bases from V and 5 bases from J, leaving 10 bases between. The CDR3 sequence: CATRDTGTEAFF. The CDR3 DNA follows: TGTGCCACCAGGGATACGGGGACTGAAGCTTTCTTT.

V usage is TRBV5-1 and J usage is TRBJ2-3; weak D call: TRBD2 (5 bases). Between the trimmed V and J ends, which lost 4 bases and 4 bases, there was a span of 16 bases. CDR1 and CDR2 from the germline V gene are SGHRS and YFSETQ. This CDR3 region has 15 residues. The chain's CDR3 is CASSPEHSGADTQYF. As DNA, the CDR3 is TGCGCCAGCAGCCCAGAGCACTCCGGGGCAGATACGCAGTATTTT.

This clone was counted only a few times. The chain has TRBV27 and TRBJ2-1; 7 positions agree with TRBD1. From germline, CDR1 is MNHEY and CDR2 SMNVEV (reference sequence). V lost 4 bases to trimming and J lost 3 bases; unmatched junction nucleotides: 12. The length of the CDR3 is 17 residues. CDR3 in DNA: TGTGCCAGCAGTTCCCTCTTGGGACAGACAATCTACAATGAGCAGTTCTTC. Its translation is CASSSLLGQTIYNEQFF.

The CDR3 sequence is CASSRGTSGYDEQFF. CDR3 nucleotide sequence: TGTGCCAGCAGCAGAGGGACTAGCGGGTATGATGAGCAGTTCTTC. J is TRBJ2-1 and V is TRBV3-1 (or the pseudogene TRBV3-2), with 12 bases lining up with TRBD2. The CDR3 is 15 amino acids. V lost 5 bases, J lost 8 bases, and 7 bases stayed unmatched. Germline-derived CDR1 and CDR2 are LGHDT and YNNKEL (reference sequence).

The CDR3 sequence is CASSLEAGWGDTQYF. The DNA for the CDR3 is TGTGCCAGCAGCTTGGAGGCGGGATGGGGAGATACGCAGTATTTT. The chain joins TRBV5-4 to TRBJ2-3; a possible D gene is TRBD2 (6 bases). The V gene's germline CDR1 is SGHNT and CDR2 YYREEE (reference sequence). V lost 0 bases and J 5 bases, leaving 13 bases between the germline ends. The CDR3 loop spans 15 amino acids.

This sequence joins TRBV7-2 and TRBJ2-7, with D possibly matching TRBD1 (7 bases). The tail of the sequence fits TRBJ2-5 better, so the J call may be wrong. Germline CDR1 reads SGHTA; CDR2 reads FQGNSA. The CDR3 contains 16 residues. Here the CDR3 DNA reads TGTGCCAGCAGCCCAGGGGGACTCCCCGGAGGGGAGACCCAGTACTTC. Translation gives CASSPGGLPGGETQYF.

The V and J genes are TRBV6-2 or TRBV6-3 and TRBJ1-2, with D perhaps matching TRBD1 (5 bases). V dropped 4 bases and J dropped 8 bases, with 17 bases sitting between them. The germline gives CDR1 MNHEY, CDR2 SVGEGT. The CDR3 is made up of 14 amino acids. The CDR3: CASSLGLSGVGYTF. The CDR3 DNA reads TGTGCCAGCAGTTTGGGACTCTCAGGCGTGGGCTACACCTTC.

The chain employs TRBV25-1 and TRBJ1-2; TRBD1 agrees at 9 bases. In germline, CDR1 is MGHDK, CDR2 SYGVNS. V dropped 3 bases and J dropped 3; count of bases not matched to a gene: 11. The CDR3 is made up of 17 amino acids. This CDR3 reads CASSEGPQGASDYGYTF. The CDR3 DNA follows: TGTGCCAGCAGTGAGGGCCCACAGGGGGCTTCGGACTATGGCTACACCTTC.

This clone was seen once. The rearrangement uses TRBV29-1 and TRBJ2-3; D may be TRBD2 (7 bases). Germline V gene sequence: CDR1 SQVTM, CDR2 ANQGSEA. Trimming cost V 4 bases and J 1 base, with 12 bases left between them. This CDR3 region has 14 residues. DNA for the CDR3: TGCAGCGTTGGGACTAGGGGGGGCACAGATACGCAGTATTTT. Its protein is CSVGTRGGTDTQYF.

The CDR3 DNA reads TGTGCCACCCGGGCTAGCGGGAGGTCAGATACGCAGTATTTT. Translation: CATRASGRSDTQYF. V is TRBV5-4 and J is TRBJ2-3, with 11 bases that match TRBD2. Germline V gene data show CDR1 as SGHNT and CDR2 as YYREEE (reference sequence). V gave up 9 bases and J gave up 4 bases; unmatched junction bases: 7. The CDR3 is 14 amino acids. Full variable domain (remainder filled in from reference TRBV5-4 and TRBJ2-3): ETGVTQSPTHLIKTRGQQVTLRCSSQSGHNTVSWYQQALGQGPQFIFQYYREEENGRGNFPPRFSGLQFPNYSSELNVNALELDDSALYLCATRASGRSDTQYFGPGTRLTVL.

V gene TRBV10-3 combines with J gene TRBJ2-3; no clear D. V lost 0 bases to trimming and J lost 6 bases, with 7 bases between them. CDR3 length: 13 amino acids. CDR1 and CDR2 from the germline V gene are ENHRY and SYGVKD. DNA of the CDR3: TGTGCCATCAGTGAGTCTAGATCTGATACGCAGTATTTT. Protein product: CAISESRSDTQYF.

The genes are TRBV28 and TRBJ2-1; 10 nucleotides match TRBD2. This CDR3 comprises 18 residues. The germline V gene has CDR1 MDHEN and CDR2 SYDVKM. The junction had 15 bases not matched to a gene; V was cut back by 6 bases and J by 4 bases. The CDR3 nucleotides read TGTGCCAGCAGCGTCCCCCTCGTACTAGCGGGGACTTACAATGAGCAGTTCTTC. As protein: CASSVPLVLAGTYNEQFF.

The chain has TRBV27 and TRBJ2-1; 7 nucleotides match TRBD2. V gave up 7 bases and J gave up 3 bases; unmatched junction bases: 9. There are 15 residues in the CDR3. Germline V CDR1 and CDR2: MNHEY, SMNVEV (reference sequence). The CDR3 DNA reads TGTGCCAGCATGACGGTGCGGGGGTACTACAATGAGCAGTTCTTC. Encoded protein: CASMTVRGYYNEQFF.

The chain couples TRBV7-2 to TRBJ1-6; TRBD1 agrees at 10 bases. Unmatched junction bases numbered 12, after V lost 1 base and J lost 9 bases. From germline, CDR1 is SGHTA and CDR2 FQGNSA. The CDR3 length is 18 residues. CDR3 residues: CASSLGGGTGEMSSPLHF. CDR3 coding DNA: TGTGCCAGCAGCTTAGGAGGGGGGACAGGGGAGATGAGTTCACCCCTCCACTTT.

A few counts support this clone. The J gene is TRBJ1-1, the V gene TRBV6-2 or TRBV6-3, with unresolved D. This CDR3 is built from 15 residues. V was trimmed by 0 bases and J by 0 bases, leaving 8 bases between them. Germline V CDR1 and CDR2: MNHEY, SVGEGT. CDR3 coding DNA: TGTGCCAGCAGTTACTCGGCGACAATGAACACTGAAGCTTTCTTT. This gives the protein CASSYSATMNTEAFF.

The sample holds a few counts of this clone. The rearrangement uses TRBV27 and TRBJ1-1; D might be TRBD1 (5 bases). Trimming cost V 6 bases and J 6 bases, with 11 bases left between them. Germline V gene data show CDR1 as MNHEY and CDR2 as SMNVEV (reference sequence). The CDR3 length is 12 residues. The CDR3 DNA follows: TGTGCCAGCAGCCAGGGTGTCGCTGAAGCTTTCTTT. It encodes CASSQGVAEAFF.

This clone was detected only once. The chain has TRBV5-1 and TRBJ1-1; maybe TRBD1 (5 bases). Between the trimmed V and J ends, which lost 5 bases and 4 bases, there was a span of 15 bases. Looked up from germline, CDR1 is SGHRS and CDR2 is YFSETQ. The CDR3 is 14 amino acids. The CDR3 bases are TGCGCCAGCAGTACTTTAGGGGAGGGCACTGAAGCTTTCTTT. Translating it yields CASSTLGEGTEAFF.

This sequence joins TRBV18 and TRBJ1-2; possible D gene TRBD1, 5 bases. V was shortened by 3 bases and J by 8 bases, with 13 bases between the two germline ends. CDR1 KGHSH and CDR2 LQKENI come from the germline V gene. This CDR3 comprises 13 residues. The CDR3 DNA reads TGTGCCAGCTCACCTGGCAGGGTGAACGGCTACACCTTC. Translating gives CASSPGRVNGYTF.

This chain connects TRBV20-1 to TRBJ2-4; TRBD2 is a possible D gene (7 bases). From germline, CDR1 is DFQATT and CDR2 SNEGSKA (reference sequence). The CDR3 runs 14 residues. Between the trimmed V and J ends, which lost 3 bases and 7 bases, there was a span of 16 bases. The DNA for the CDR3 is TGCAGTGCTAGTTGGGGAGGGGGGATCAACATTCAGTACTTC. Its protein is CSASWGGGINIQYF.

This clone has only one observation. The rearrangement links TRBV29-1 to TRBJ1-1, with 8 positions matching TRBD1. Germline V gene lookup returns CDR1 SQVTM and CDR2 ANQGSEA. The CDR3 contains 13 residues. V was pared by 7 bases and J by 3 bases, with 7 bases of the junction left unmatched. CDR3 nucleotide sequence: TGCAGCGCTACCAACAGGGGGGACACTGAAGCTTTCTTT. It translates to CSATNRGDTEAFF. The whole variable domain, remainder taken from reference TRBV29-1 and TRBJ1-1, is SAVISQKPSRDICQRGTSLTIQCQVDSQVTMMFWYRQQPGQSLTLIATANQGSEATYESGFVIDKFPISRPNLTFSTLTVSNMSPEDSSIYLCSATNRGDTEAFFGQGTRLTVV.

In DNA, the CDR3 is TGTGCCAGCTCACCACAGGGGAGGTTCGGCTACACCTTC. This sequence encodes CASSPQGRFGYTF. J is TRBJ1-2 and V is TRBV18; D is possibly TRBD1 (5 bases). CDR3 size: 13 residues. Trimming cost V 1 base and J 8 bases, with 11 bases left between them. Germline CDR1 KGHSH, CDR2 LQKENI. Based on the CDR3 plus reference TRBV18 and TRBJ1-2, the full variable domain is NAGVMQNPRHLVRRRGQEARLRCSPMKGHSHVYWYRQLPEEGLKFMVYLQKENIIDESGMPKERFSAEFPKEGPSILRIQQVVRGDSAAYFCASSPQGRFGYTFGSGTRLTVV.

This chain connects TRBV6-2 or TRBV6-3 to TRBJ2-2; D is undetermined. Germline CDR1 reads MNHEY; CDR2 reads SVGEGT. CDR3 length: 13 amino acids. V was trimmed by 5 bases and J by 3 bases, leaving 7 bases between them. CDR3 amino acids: CASSPDYTGELFF. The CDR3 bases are TGTGCCAGCAGTCCCGACTACACCGGGGAGCTGTTTTTT.

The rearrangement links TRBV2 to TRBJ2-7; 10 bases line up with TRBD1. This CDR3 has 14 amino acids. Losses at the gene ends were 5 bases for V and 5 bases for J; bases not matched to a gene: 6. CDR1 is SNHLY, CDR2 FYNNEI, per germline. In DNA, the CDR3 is TGTGCCAGCAGTCCCGGGACAGGGGTGGACGAGCAGTACTTC. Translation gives CASSPGTGVDEQYF.